The 20 T cell receptor beta chains given below trace back to one sample, sequenced in a study of T cell changes during pregnancy in multiple sclerosis. This table comes from immunoSEQ multiplex PCR, and its TCRdb copy is limited to in-frame clones, with some not included. Found here are tens of thousands of clones, 91% of them singletons; the top ten hold about 2.3%. The source was peripheral blood, collected in the third trimester of pregnancy. These receptors came from a female donor in good health, enrolled as a control in a pregnancy study.

This sequence joins TRBV29-1 and TRBJ2-1, with 11 bases that match TRBD2. The length of the CDR3 is 14 residues. CDR1 and CDR2 (germline): SQVTM, ANQGSEA. J gave up 3 bases and V 6 bases, and 4 bases lay outside the gene matches. CDR3 DNA sequence: TGCAGCGTACTAGCGGGGGCCGGCTACAATGAGCAGTTCTTC. Its protein product is CSVLAGAGYNEQFF.

This clone is a singleton in its sample. V usage is TRBV6-5 and J usage is TRBJ2-1; 10 bases align to TRBD1. Germline CDR1 reads MNHEY; CDR2 reads SVGAGI. J lost 8 bases, V lost 0 bases, and 7 bases had no gene match. This CDR3 comprises 16 residues. CDR3 protein: CASSYSPGQGPHEQFF. As DNA, the CDR3 is TGTGCCAGCAGTTACTCACCGGGACAGGGGCCCCATGAGCAGTTCTTC.

The genes are TRBV5-4 and TRBJ2-1; 11 bases are shared with TRBD2. V was clipped by 3 bases and J by 4 bases; unmatched bases: 12. Looked up from germline, CDR1 is SGHNT and CDR2 is YYREEE (reference sequence). This CDR3 spans 18 amino acids. The CDR3 region has the DNA TGTGCCAGCAGCTCCCGACTAGCGGGGAGTGGCCCATACAATGAGCAGTTCTTC. This codes for CASSSRLAGSGPYNEQFF.

This clone has just a few counts. The CDR3 protein is CASSPTTSGRETGELFF. DNA for the CDR3: TGTGCCAGCAGTCCGACGACTAGCGGGAGAGAGACCGGGGAGCTGTTTTTT. The genes are TRBV27 and TRBJ2-2; TRBD2 agrees at 12 bases. CDR1 is MNHEY, CDR2 SMNVEV, per germline (reference sequence). Trimming removed 5 bases from V and 5 bases from J; junction bases left unmatched: 9. The CDR3 is made up of 17 amino acids.

The rearrangement links TRBV7-9 to TRBJ1-2; possibly TRBD1 for D (6 bases). Germline loops: CDR1 SEHNR, CDR2 FQNEAQ (reference sequence). V was trimmed by 8 bases and J by 7 bases, leaving 14 bases between them. CDR3 length equals 12 residues. The CDR3: CASSSGQIGYTF. DNA of the CDR3: TGTGCCAGCTCCTCAGGACAGATTGGCTACACCTTC.

The chain couples TRBV4-1 to TRBJ1-5; D remains ambiguous. This CDR3 contains 17 residues. CDR1 MGHRA and CDR2 YSYEKL come from the germline V gene. V lost 4 bases to trimming and J lost 7 bases, with 23 bases between them. CDR3 amino acids: CASSPIPRVRRSQPQHF. The CDR3 DNA reads TGCGCCAGCAGCCCCATCCCACGGGTCCGCCGGAGCCAGCCCCAGCATTTT.

The chain joins TRBV7-8 to TRBJ2-7, with D unresolved. The CDR3 contains 15 residues. The germline CDR1 and CDR2 sequences are SGHVS and FQNEAQ. V lost 3 bases, J lost 2 bases, and 14 bases lay in between. CDR3 sequence reads: CASSFGGRKTYEQYF. The DNA for the CDR3 is TGTGCCAGCAGCTTCGGCGGAAGAAAAACCTACGAGCAGTACTTC.

The V call is TRBV27, the J call TRBJ2-7; 11 bases align to TRBD2. There are 15 residues in the CDR3. V trimming: 3 bases; J trimming: 2 bases; junction bases outside the gene matches: 3. CDR1 and CDR2 (germline): MNHEY, SMNVEV (reference sequence). In DNA form, the CDR3 reads TGTGCCAGCAGTTTCCCGACTAGCGGGACCTACGAGCAGTACTTC. Amino acids: CASSFPTSGTYEQYF.

This rearrangement joins TRBV15 to TRBJ2-7, with D possibly matching TRBD2 (6 bases). This CDR3 is built from 15 residues. From germline, CDR1 is LNHNV and CDR2 YYDKDF (reference sequence). Deletions cut 0 bases from V and 6 bases from J, with 15 bases between. The CDR3 nucleotides read TGTGCCACCAGCAGAGATGGGGAGGTCGGGCTCGAGCAGTACTTC. It is translated as CATSRDGEVGLEQYF.

The chain recombines TRBV28 with TRBJ2-7, with D tentatively TRBD1 (6 bases). With 6 bases removed from V and 0 bases from J, the gap between germline ends came to 18 bases. This CDR3 region has 16 residues. Germline V lookup: CDR1 MDHEN, CDR2 SYDVKM. The CDR3 DNA reads TGTGCCAGCAGCCTGAACAGGGACCTAAGCTCCTACGAGCAGTACTTC. This encodes CASSLNRDLSSYEQYF.

This chain connects TRBV2 to TRBJ2-5, with 10 bases lining up with TRBD2. V lost 8 bases, J lost 2 bases, and 8 bases stayed unmatched. The CDR3 spans 15 residues. Germline CDR1 reads SNHLY; CDR2 reads FYNNEI. The CDR3 DNA follows: TGTGCCAGCCGTCGGACTAGCGGTCTACAAGAGACCCAGTACTTC. This encodes CASRRTSGLQETQYF.

The chain has TRBV28 and TRBJ1-2, with TRBD1 matching over 10 bases. Per the germline V gene, CDR1 is MDHEN and CDR2 is SYDVKM. There are 15 residues in the CDR3. After removal of 7 bases from V and 7 bases from J, the junction contained 12 bases not matched to a gene. The CDR3 here is CASIGGDRGYGGYTF. The CDR3 DNA follows: TGTGCCAGCATTGGGGGGGACAGGGGTTACGGTGGCTACACCTTC.

CDR3 sequence: CAITTSLGQTSGNTIYF. The CDR3, as DNA: TGTGCCATCACCACGAGCCTTGGACAGACCTCTGGAAACACCATATATTTT. J is TRBJ1-3 and V is TRBV10-3; perhaps TRBD1 as D (6 bases). Germline-derived CDR1 and CDR2 are ENHRY and SYGVKD. V was clipped by 7 bases and J by 0 bases, with 19 bases between them. The CDR3 extends over 17 amino acids.

This sequence joins TRBV28 and TRBJ2-3, with 9 positions matching TRBD2. V was clipped by 5 bases and J by 0 bases; unmatched bases: 6. From germline, CDR1 is MDHEN and CDR2 SYDVKM. The CDR3 contains 16 residues. CDR3 protein: CASSGAAGGSTDTQYF. The CDR3 DNA reads as TGTGCCAGCAGTGGAGCTGCGGGGGGGAGCACAGATACGCAGTATTTT.

The V and J genes are TRBV5-4 and TRBJ2-3; 12 bases agree with TRBD2. The length of the CDR3 is 17 residues. V was pared by 1 base and J by 0 bases, with 3 bases of the junction left unmatched. Germline CDR1 SGHNT, CDR2 YYREEE (reference sequence). DNA of the CDR3: TGTGCCAGCAGCTTGCCCGGGACTAGCGGGAGCACAGATACGCAGTATTTT. This gives the protein CASSLPGTSGSTDTQYF. Drawing the rest from reference TRBV5-4 and TRBJ2-3, the complete variable domain is ETGVTQSPTHLIKTRGQQVTLRCSSQSGHNTVSWYQQALGQGPQFIFQYYREEENGRGNFPPRFSGLQFPNYSSELNVNALELDDSALYLCASSLPGTSGSTDTQYFGPGTRLTVL.

The rearrangement joins TRBV25-1 to TRBJ2-5; maybe TRBD2 (6 bases). The J call is uncertain, as TRBJ2-7 better fits the DNA end. The CDR3 contains 14 residues. Germline values: CDR1 MGHDK, CDR2 SYGVNS. The CDR3 spells CASTQARLVYEQYF. CDR3 coding DNA: TGTGCCAGCACCCAAGCTCGACTAGTCTACGAGCAGTACTTC.

The chain carries TRBV28 and TRBJ2-1; D unresolved. Germline CDR1 and CDR2: MDHEN and SYDVKM. There are 12 residues in the CDR3. V gave up 4 bases and J gave up 4 bases, with 5 bases separating them. Written as DNA, the CDR3 is TGTGCCAGCAGTTCACAGTACAATGAGCAGTTCTTC. Translation: CASSSQYNEQFF.

The J gene is TRBJ2-3, the V gene TRBV5-1, with TRBD2 matching over 7 bases. The J segment lost 0 bases and the V segment lost 1 base, leaving 2 bases of the junction unmatched. The CDR3 contains 15 residues. The germline V gene has CDR1 SGHRS and CDR2 YFSETQ. CDR3 in DNA: TGCGCCAGCAGCTTGCCAGCGGGGAGCACAGATACGCAGTATTTT. This translates into CASSLPAGSTDTQYF. The whole variable domain, filled in from reference TRBV5-1 and TRBJ2-3, reads KAGVTQTPRYLIKTRGQQVTLSCSPISGHRSVSWYQQTPGQGLQFLFEYFSETQRNKGNFPGRFSGRQFSNSRSEMNVSTLELGDSALYLCASSLPAGSTDTQYFGPGTRLTVL.

V and J are TRBV27 and TRBJ1-2, with D possibly being TRBD1 (5 bases). V lost 2 bases, J lost 3 bases, and 13 bases lay in between. Per the germline V gene, CDR1 is MNHEY and CDR2 is SMNVEV (reference sequence). The CDR3 totals 15 residues. The CDR3 DNA reads TGTGCCAGCAGTTTAAGCGGGGCCAAACACTATGGCTACACCTTC. Amino acids: CASSLSGAKHYGYTF.

This chain uses TRBV28 with TRBJ1-1, with D uncertain. There are 13 residues in the CDR3. The V gene's germline CDR1 is MDHEN and CDR2 SYDVKM. V shed 3 bases and J shed 11 bases, with 16 bases lying between them. CDR3 protein: CASSFSGPRVAFF. The CDR3 region has the DNA TGTGCCAGCAGTTTTAGCGGCCCCCGGGTGGCTTTCTTT. The variable domain in full, with the rest retrieved from reference TRBV28 and TRBJ1-1, is DVKVTQSSRYLVKRTGEKVFLECVQDMDHENMFWYRQDPGLGLRLIYFSYDVKMKEKGDIPEGYSVSREKKERFSLILESASTNQTSMYLCASSFSGPRVAFFGQGTRLTVV.